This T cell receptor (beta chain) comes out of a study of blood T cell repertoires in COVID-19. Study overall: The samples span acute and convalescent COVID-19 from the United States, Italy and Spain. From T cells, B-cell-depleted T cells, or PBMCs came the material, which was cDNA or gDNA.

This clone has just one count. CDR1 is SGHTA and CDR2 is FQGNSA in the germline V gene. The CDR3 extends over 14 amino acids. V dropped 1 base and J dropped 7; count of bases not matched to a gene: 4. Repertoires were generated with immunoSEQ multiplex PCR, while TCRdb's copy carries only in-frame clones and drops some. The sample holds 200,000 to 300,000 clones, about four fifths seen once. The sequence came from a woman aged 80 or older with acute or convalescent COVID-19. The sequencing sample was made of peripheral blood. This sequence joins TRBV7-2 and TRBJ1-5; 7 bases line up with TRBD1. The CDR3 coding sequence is TGTGCCAGCAGCTTAGAACCACAGGGGCAGCCCCAGCATTTT. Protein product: CASSLEPQGQPQHF.